This T cell receptor (beta chain) stems from a study of blood T cell repertoires in COVID-19. In the original processing: Amplified reference gene primers provided the basis for estimating nucleated cell counts. Libraries were prepared by immunoSEQ multiplex PCR; TCRdb keeps only in-frame clonotypes and omits some of them. That table is the source of V, J and clone size, and D and trimming were worked out from the DNA. Among under 200,000 clones listed, around nine tenths were seen once. The clonotype comes from a middle-aged man with active or convalescent COVID-19. Sample: peripheral blood.

The CDR3 protein is CASYMGASNEQFF. As DNA, the CDR3 is TGTGCCAGCTACATGGGGGCCAGCAATGAGCAGTTCTTC. The gene calls are TRBV28 and TRBJ2-1; a possible D gene is TRBD1 (6 bases). Trimming shortened V by 8 bases and J by 6 bases, and 14 bases separated the two germline ends. The CDR3 is 13 amino acids. The germline V gene encodes CDR1 MDHEN and CDR2 SYDVKM.